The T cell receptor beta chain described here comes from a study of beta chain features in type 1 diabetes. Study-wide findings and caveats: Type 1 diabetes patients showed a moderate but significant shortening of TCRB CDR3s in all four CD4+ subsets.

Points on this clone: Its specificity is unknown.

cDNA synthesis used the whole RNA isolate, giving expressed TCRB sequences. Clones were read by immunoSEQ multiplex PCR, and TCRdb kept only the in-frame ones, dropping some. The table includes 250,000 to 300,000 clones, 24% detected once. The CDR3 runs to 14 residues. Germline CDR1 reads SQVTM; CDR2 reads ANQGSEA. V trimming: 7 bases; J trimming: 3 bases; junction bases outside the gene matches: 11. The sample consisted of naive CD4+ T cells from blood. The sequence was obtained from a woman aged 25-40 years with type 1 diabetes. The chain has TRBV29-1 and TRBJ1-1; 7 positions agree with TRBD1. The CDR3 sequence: CSASKTGYDTEAFF. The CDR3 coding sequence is TGCAGCGCTAGTAAGACAGGGTATGACACTGAAGCTTTCTTT.